This record concerns one T cell receptor beta chain sequence. This clone turned up a few times. Its cognate antigen has yet to be identified. One base away there is no much larger clone; base qualities are not given. These data originate in a study of blood T cell repertoires in COVID-19 (dated by TCRdb to 2020 to 2022). Background on the whole study: Collaborator samples came from the United States, Italy and Spain and covered acute and convalescent phases of COVID-19. The prospective study material was composed of cDNA or gDNA derived from T cells, B-cell-depleted T cells, or PBMCs. Nearly every sample came with metadata listing a de-identified subject ID, COVID-19 status, age in years and sex. The samples were drawn from the first 160 participants of the ongoing ImmuneRACE study and from over a thousand subjects provided by 6 global collaborators. Where available, HLA class I and class II types were obtained from metadata supplied by the sample provider rather than from assay-based typing. The repertoires were released in a freely available public database intended as a resource for research on the immune response to SARS-CoV-2. Deeply sampled blood TCRbeta repertoires from subjects exposed to, actively infected with, or recovered from COVID-19 were included in the dataset.

Overall study results and their limits: The amount of clinical and demographic metadata varied by source and participant and was provided uncurated.

The CDR3 holds 15 amino acids from the cysteine to the phenylalanine. The sequence is cut down to CDR3 DNA, 45 bases in frame from base 1. The germline V gene sets CDR1 to SGHVS and CDR2 to FQNEAQ. The V end gives up 1 base and the J end 3 bases, leaving 4 bases in the junction not matched to a gene. Collaborating institutions collected whole blood in K2EDTA tubes following their own protocols. Collaborator samples were shipped for TCRbeta analysis as frozen whole blood, isolated PBMCs, or DNA extracted from either sample type. TCRbeta CDR3 regions were amplified from genomic DNA using the immunoSEQ Assay, a bias-controlled multiplex PCR. Turning to the authors' computational methods: Within the assay, amplification of reference gene primers was used to estimate how many nucleated cells each sample contained. To quantify the absolute abundance of each unique TCRbeta CDR3 rearrangement, sequence reads were collapsed and filtered. For each sample, productive Simpson clonality was calculated as the square root of Simpson's diversity index across productive rearrangements. TCRdb re-hosts the immuneACCESS table, in-frame sequences only. Its copies lack some clones; in the studies checked, an unresolved V gene accounts for under half of them, and the cause for the rest is not known. Clone size and the V and J calls come from that table; the DNA yielded D and trimming. Present in this sample are 130,000 to 150,000 clones, about 92% of which were seen just once. The top ten constitute under 2% of the sample.

Sequenced sample: peripheral blood. The chain is made from TRBV7-8 and TRBJ2-7; the junction holds 9 bases that match TRBD2. The source is a human donor in a cohort sampled during active COVID-19. DNA sequence: TGTGCCAGCAGCTTAGAATTAGCGGGGGACTACGAGCAGTACTTC. This sequence encodes CASSLELAGDYEQYF.